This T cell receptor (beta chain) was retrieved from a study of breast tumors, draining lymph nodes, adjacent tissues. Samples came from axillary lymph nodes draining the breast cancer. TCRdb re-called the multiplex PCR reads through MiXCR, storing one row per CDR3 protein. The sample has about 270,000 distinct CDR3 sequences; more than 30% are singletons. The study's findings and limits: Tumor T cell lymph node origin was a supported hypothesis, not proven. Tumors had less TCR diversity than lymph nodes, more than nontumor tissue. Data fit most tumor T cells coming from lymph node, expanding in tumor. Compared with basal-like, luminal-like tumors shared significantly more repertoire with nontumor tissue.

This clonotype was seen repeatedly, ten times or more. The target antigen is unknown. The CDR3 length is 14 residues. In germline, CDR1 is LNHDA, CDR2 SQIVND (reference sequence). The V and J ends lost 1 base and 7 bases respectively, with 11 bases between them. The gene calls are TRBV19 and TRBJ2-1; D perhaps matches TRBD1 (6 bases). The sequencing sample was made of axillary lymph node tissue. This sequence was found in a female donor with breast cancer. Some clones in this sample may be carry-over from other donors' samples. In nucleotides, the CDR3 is TGTGCCAGTAGTATAGCAGGGGCCCCGAATGAGCAGTTCTTC. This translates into CASSIAGAPNEQFF.